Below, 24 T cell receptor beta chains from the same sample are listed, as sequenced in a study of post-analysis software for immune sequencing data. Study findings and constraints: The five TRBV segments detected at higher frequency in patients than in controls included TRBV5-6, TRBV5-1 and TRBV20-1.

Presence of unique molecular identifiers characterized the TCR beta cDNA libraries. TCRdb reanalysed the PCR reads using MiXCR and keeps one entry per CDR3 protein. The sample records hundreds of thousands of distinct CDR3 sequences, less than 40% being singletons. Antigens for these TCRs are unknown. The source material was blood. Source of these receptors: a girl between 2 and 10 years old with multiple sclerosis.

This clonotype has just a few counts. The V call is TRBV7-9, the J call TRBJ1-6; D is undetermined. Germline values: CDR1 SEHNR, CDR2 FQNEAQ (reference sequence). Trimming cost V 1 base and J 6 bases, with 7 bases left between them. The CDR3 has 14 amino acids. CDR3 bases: TGTGCCAGCAGCTTAGGCAACAGTAATTCACCCCTCCACTTT. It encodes CASSLGNSNSPLHF.

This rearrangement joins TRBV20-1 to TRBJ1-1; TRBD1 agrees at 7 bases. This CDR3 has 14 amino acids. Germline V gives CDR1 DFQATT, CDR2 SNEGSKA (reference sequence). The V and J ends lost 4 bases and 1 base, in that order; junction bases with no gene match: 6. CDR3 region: CSAMRTGQNTEAFF. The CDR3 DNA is TGCAGTGCTATGCGGACAGGACAGAACACTGAAGCTTTCTTT.

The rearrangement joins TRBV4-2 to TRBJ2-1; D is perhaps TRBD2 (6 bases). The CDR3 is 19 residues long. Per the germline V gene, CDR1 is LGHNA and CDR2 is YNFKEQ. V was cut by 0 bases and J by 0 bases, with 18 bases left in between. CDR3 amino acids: CASSQEVWASESSYNEQFF. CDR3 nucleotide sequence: TGTGCCAGCAGCCAAGAAGTTTGGGCTAGCGAAAGCTCCTACAATGAGCAGTTCTTC.

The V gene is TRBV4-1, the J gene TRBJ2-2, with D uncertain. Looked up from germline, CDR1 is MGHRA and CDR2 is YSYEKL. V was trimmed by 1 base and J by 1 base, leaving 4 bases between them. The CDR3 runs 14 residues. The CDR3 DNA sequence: TGCGCCAGCAGCCAAGCGCAGAACACCGGGGAGCTGTTTTTT. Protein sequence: CASSQAQNTGELFF.

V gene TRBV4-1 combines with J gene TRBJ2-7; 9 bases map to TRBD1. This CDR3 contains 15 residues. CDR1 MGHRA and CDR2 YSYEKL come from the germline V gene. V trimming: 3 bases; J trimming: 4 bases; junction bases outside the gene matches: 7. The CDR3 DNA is TGCGCCAGCAGCCAGCCGGGACAGGGAAAATACGAGCAGTACTTC. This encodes CASSQPGQGKYEQYF.

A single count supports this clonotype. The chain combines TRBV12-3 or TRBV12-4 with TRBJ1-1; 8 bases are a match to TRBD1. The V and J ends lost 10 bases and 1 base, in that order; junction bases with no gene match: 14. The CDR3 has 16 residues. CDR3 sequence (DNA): TGTGCCAACGCAGGGCAGGGGGCGAACAGGAACACTGAAGCTTTCTTT. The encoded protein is CANAGQGANRNTEAFF.

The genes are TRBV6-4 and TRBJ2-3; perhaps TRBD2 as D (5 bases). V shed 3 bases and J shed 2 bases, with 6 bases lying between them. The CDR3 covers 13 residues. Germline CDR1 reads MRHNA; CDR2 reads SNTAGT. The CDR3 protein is CASSETNTDTQYF. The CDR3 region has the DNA TGTGCCAGCAGTGAGACTAACACAGATACGCAGTATTTT.

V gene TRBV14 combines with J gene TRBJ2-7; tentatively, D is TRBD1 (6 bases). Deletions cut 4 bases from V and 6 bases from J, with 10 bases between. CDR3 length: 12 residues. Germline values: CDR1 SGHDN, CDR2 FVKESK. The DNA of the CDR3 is TGTGCCAGCAGCCGGGACAAAAGCGAGCAGTACTTC. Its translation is CASSRDKSEQYF.

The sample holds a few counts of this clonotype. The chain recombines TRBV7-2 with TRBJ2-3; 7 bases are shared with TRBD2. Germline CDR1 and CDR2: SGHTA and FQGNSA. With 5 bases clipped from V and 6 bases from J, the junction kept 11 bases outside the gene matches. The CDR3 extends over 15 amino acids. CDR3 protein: CASSPEAGYRDTQYF. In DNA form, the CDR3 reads TGTGCCAGCAGCCCTGAAGCGGGATATCGGGATACGCAGTATTTT.

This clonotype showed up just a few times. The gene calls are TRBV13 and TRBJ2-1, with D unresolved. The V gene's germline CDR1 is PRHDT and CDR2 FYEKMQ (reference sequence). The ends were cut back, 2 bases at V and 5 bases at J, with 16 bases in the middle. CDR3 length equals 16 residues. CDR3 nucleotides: TGTGCCAGCAGCTTATACGGTCTATATACCGACAATGAGCAGTTCTTC. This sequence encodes CASSLYGLYTDNEQFF.

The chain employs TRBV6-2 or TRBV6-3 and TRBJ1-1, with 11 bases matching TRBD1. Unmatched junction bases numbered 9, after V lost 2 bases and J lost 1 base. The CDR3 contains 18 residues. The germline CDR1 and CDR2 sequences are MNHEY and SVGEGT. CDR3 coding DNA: TGTGCCAGCAGTTACCCCCTCGGACAGGGGGCAAAGAACACTGAAGCTTTCTTT. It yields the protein CASSYPLGQGAKNTEAFF.

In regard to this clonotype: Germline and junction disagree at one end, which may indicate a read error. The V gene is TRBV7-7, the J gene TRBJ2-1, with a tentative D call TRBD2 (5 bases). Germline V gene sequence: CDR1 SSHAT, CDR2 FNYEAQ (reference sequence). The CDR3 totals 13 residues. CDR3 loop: CASSLALDREQFF. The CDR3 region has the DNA TGTGCTAGCAGCTTAGCGCTGGACCGGGAGCAGTTCTTC.

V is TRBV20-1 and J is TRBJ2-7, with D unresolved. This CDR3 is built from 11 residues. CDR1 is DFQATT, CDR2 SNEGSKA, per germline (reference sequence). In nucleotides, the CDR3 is TGCAGCCCTACCCCCGGGTACGAGCAGTACTTC. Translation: CSPTPGYEQYF.

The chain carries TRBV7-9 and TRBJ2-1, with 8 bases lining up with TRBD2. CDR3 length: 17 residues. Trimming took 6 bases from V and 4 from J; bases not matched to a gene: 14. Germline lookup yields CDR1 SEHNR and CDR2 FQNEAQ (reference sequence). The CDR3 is CASSSAGGPDPYNEQFF. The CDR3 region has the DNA TGTGCCAGCAGTTCGGCGGGAGGTCCCGACCCTTACAATGAGCAGTTCTTC.

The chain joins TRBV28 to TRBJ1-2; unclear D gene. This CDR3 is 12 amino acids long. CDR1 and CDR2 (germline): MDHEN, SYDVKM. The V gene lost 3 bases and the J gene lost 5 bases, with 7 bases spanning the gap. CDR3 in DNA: TGTGCCAGCAGTTTTGACAAATATGGCTACACCTTC. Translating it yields CASSFDKYGYTF.

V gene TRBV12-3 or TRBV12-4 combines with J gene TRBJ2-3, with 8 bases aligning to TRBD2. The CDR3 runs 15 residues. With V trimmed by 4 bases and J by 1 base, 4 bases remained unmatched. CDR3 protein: CASSSGGRGTDTQYF. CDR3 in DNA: TGTGCCAGCAGTTCGGGAGGGAGGGGCACAGATACGCAGTATTTT.

As DNA, the CDR3 is TGTGCCAGCAGCTTAGCACCCAGGGGGCAATACGAGCAGTACTTC. Translation gives CASSLAPRGQYEQYF. The gene calls are TRBV7-8 and TRBJ2-7, with 8 bases aligning to TRBD1. From germline, CDR1 is SGHVS and CDR2 FQNEAQ. The CDR3 runs to 15 residues. J lost 4 bases, V lost 0 bases, and 5 bases had no gene match.

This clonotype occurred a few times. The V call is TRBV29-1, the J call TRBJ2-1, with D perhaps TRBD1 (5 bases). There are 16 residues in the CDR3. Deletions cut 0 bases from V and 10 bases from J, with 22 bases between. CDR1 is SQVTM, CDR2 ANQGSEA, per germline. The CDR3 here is CSVEDLGQTGLVEQFF. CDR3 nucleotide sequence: TGCAGCGTTGAAGATTTGGGGCAAACCGGGCTCGTGGAGCAGTTCTTC.

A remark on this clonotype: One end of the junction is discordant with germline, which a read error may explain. The CDR3 loop reads CASSLFQGPPDGHTF. In DNA form, the CDR3 reads TGTGCCAGCAGCTTATTTCAGGGTCCGCCTGATGGCCACACCTTC. V gene TRBV11-2 combines with J gene TRBJ1-2; D is perhaps TRBD1 (5 bases). This CDR3 is built from 15 residues. Germline V gene sequence: CDR1 SGHAT, CDR2 FQNNGV.

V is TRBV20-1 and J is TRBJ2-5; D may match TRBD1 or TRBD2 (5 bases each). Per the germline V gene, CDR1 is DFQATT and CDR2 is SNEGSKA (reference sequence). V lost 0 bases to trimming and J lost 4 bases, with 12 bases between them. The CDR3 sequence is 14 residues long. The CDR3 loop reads CSARDRGAGETQYF. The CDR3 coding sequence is TGCAGTGCTAGAGATCGAGGGGCTGGAGAGACCCAGTACTTC.

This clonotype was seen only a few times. For the CDR3, the DNA is TGTGCCAGCAGTTATTCGGGCGGGGGGAGCTACGAGCAGTACTTC. Translated: CASSYSGGGSYEQYF. The rearrangement uses TRBV6-5 and TRBJ2-7; TRBD2 agrees at 8 bases. The CDR3 is made up of 15 amino acids. Germline V CDR1 and CDR2: MNHEY, SVGAGI. V lost 3 bases to trimming and J lost 3 bases; unmatched junction nucleotides: 7.

CDR3 sequence: CASSQDRYGYTF. In DNA form, the CDR3 reads TGCGCCAGCAGCCAAGATCGCTATGGCTACACCTTC. The rearrangement joins TRBV4-1 to TRBJ1-2; D is unclear. Germline CDR1 reads MGHRA; CDR2 reads YSYEKL. With 0 bases removed from V and 4 bases from J, the gap between germline ends came to 3 bases. The CDR3 covers 12 residues.

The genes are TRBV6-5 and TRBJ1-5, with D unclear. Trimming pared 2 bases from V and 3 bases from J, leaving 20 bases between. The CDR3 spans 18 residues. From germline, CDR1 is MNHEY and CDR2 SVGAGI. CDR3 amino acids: CASSYRRSSGDYNQPQHF. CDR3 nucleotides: TGTGCCAGCAGTTACCGACGGAGTTCGGGCGATTACAATCAGCCCCAGCATTTT.

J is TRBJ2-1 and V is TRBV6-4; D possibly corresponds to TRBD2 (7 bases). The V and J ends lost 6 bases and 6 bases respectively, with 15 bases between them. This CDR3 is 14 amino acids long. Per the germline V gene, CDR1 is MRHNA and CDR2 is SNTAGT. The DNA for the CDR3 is TGTGCCAGCAGCCCGGGGGGCCCCTCCAATGAGCAGTTCTTC. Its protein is CASSPGGPSNEQFF.